The clone carrying this TCR beta chain showed up just a few times. The antigen is undetermined. Time point noted: healthy volunteer bleed at 2 weeks. Total RNA was isolated from unfractionated whole blood. The data belong to a study of human T cells and chemical hapten exposure. Study-wide findings and caveats: No change in TCRs above 1 in 1000 frequency was produced by DPC sensitization.

The CDR3 is 15 residues long. Germline lookup yields CDR1 MNHEY and CDR2 SVGEGT. Trimming pared 8 bases from V and 5 bases from J, leaving 21 bases between. The library tagged individual cDNA molecules with unique molecular identifiers. The authors' processing: The median was 95,638 TCRs per sample, ranging about 20,000 to 700,000. TCRdb called the RACE reads again in MiXCR, with one record for every CDR3 protein. These V and J calls rely on TCRdb rather than the paper's analysis. The sample shows about 130,000 distinct CDR3 sequences, about 9.4% of them seen only once. The receptor's source is a male donor in good health. Some clones in this sample may be carry-over from other donors' samples. The chain recombines TRBV6-2 or TRBV6-3 with TRBJ1-1; no clear D gene. Material for sequencing was whole blood. This CDR3 reads CASVQSLMVVTEAFF. The CDR3 coding sequence is TGTGCCAGCGTTCAGTCGCTGATGGTGGTTACTGAAGCTTTCTTT.